Listed here are 10 T cell receptor beta chains from one sample, sequenced in a study of T cell responses to AZD1222 COVID-19 vaccine. Assay used: immunoSEQ multiplex PCR; TCRdb lists only in-frame clones, some missing. The table includes 150,000 or so clones, 92% detected once. The sequenced sample was peripheral blood, obtained on day 0 of AZD1222 vaccination. The origin of the receptors is an adult in good health.

V is TRBV7-2 and J is TRBJ2-1; 8 nucleotides line up with TRBD1. With 3 bases clipped from V and 5 bases from J, the junction kept 15 bases outside the gene matches. This CDR3 has 18 residues. Germline CDR1 reads SGHTA; CDR2 reads FQGNSA. CDR3 in amino acids: CASSLVVFGTGTDNEQFF. The CDR3 DNA follows: TGTGCCAGCAGCTTGGTAGTATTCGGGACAGGCACAGACAATGAGCAGTTCTTC.

The V gene is TRBV29-1, the J gene TRBJ1-2; possible D gene TRBD1, 5 bases. Trimming removed 7 bases at V and 8 bases at J, with 17 bases between. The CDR3 runs 12 residues. The germline V gene has CDR1 SQVTM and CDR2 ANQGSEA. The CDR3 bases are TGCAGCGGTCTTTCGGGACCCGGGGGCTACACCTTC. The encoded protein is CSGLSGPGGYTF.

V usage is TRBV28 and J usage is TRBJ1-5, with D perhaps TRBD1 (5 bases). Trimming took 0 bases from V and 4 from J, leaving 13 bases between them. The germline V gene has CDR1 MDHEN and CDR2 SYDVKM. The CDR3 runs 16 residues. The CDR3 sequence: CASSLWGQGSNQPQHF. DNA for the CDR3: TGTGCCAGCAGTTTATGGGGGCAGGGTTCTAATCAGCCCCAGCATTTT. Using reference TRBV28 and TRBJ1-5 for the parts outside the CDR3, the full variable domain is DVKVTQSSRYLVKRTGEKVFLECVQDMDHENMFWYRQDPGLGLRLIYFSYDVKMKEKGDIPEGYSVSREKKERFSLILESASTNQTSMYLCASSLWGQGSNQPQHFGDGTRLSIL.

This chain joins TRBV27 and TRBJ2-2; TRBD2 aligns across 16 bases. The germline CDR1 and CDR2 sequences are MNHEY and SMNVEV (reference sequence). Trimming at V came to 2 bases and at J to 7 bases, leaving 1 base not matched to a gene. The CDR3 loop spans 16 amino acids. CDR3 region: CASSLGTSGRGGELFF. In DNA form, the CDR3 reads TGTGCCAGCAGTTTAGGGACTAGCGGGAGGGGCGGGGAGCTGTTTTTT.

The chain links TRBV5-6 to TRBJ2-1; TRBD2 agrees at 8 bases. The J segment lost 0 bases and the V segment lost 1 base, leaving 12 bases of the junction unmatched. Germline lookup yields CDR1 SGHDT and CDR2 YYEEEE. There are 19 residues in the CDR3. CDR3 sequence (DNA): TGTGCCAGCAGCTTGCTACCTGGCGGGGGGCTCAGCTCCTACAATGAGCAGTTCTTC. This translates into CASSLLPGGGLSSYNEQFF. The variable domain in full, with the rest retrieved from reference TRBV5-6 and TRBJ2-1, is DAGVTQSPTHLIKTRGQQVTLRCSPKSGHDTVSWYQQALGQGPQFIFQYYEEEERQRGNFPDRFSGHQFPNYSSELNVNALLLGDSALYLCASSLLPGGGLSSYNEQFFGPGTRLTVL.

This sequence joins TRBV28 and TRBJ1-5; D gene uncertain. The CDR3 is 15 residues long. V gave up 7 bases and J gave up 1 base, with 14 bases separating them. Germline V gene data show CDR1 as MDHEN and CDR2 as SYDVKM. Written as DNA, the CDR3 is TGTGCCAGCACCCCCGGAGCCGTCAGCAATCAGCCCCAGCATTTT. Its translation is CASTPGAVSNQPQHF.

The chain has TRBV18 and TRBJ2-7; 9 bases agree with TRBD2. The CDR3 is 19 residues long. V lost 3 bases and J lost 0; bases outside the gene matches: 15. CDR1 and CDR2 from the germline V gene are KGHSH and LQKENI. CDR3 nucleotides: TGTGCCAGCTCACCGGGATTGGGCCCTAGCGGGGCGAACTCCTACGAGCAGTACTTC. Protein sequence: CASSPGLGPSGANSYEQYF.

This clone occurred once. The chain uses TRBV25-1 and TRBJ1-2, with 7 bases that match TRBD1. The CDR3 length is 14 residues. Germline values: CDR1 MGHDK, CDR2 SYGVNS. Unmatched junction bases numbered 8, after V lost 6 bases and J lost 4 bases. The DNA of the CDR3 is TGTGCCAGCAGGGCCACGGCAGGGGGCTATGGCTACACCTTC. It codes for CASRATAGGYGYTF.

As for this clone: The sample holds other DNA sequences that translate to the same CDR3. V gene TRBV2 combines with J gene TRBJ2-7; 8 bases are shared with TRBD2. The germline CDR1 and CDR2 sequences are SNHLY and FYNNEI. Unmatched junction bases numbered 7, after V lost 3 bases and J lost 0 bases. This CDR3 comprises 16 residues. The chain's CDR3 is CASSDGGVFSSYEQYF. DNA of the CDR3: TGTGCCAGCAGTGACGGGGGGGTTTTTAGCTCCTACGAGCAGTACTTC.

The chain uses TRBV7-3 and TRBJ2-1; 12 nucleotides match TRBD2. The CDR3 extends over 21 amino acids. The germline V gene has CDR1 SGHTA and CDR2 FQGTGA. After removal of 2 bases from V and 4 bases from J, the junction contained 18 bases not matched to a gene. The CDR3 coding sequence is TGTGCCAGCAGCTTACCAACCCAACCTGGACTAGCGGGAAATAAGTACAATGAGCAGTTCTTC. Translated: CASSLPTQPGLAGNKYNEQFF.